One T cell receptor beta chain is described in this entry. Its matching antigen is unknown. The sample belongs to a study of T cell responses to AZD1222 COVID-19 vaccine. CDR1 and CDR2 from the germline V gene are SGHTA and FQGNSA. Trimming removed 1 base at V and 1 base at J, with 8 bases between. The CDR3 length is 15 residues. Assay: immunoSEQ multiplex PCR; the TCRdb copy retains only in-frame clones and omits some. This table has fewer than 200,000 clones, over 80% appearing once. General study findings and limits: Spike was spanned by vaccine-associated CD4 TCRs, with dominance at 160-218 and 743-854. Rises in breadth and depth of Spike-specific TCRs came after two AZD1222 doses. Within unmutated variant regions lay the reported targets of nearly half of spike-specific TCRs.

The V call is TRBV7-2, the J call TRBJ1-5, with D unclear. This receptor was obtained from an adult in good health. Here the sequenced sample was peripheral blood, taken on day 0 of AZD1222 vaccination. CDR3 DNA sequence: TGTGCCAGCAGCTTAGTTGGCGTGAGCAATCAGCCCCAGCATTTT. Residues: CASSLVGVSNQPQHF.